These 20 T cell receptor beta chains came from one sample sequenced in a study of cytomegalovirus exposure and HLA in healthy donors. PCR involved 60 Vbeta and 13 Jbeta primers. Assay: immunoSEQ multiplex PCR; the TCRdb copy retains only in-frame clones and omits some. Among around 170,000 clones listed, roughly 80% were seen once. The material sequenced was PBMCs. Source of these receptors: a man in his forties in good health and CMV-seropositive.

The chain combines TRBV10-3 with TRBJ2-7; D is ambiguous. Germline V gene sequence: CDR1 ENHRY, CDR2 SYGVKD. The CDR3 is 13 amino acids. V was cut by 4 bases and J by 6 bases, with 13 bases left in between. The CDR3 region has the DNA TGTGCCATCAGTGTCGTTGGAGTGGGCGAGCAGTACTTC. It yields the protein CAISVVGVGEQYF.

With regard to this clone: One end of the junction varies from germline; a read error may be responsible. This sequence joins TRBV7-7 and TRBJ2-7, with a weak D call TRBD1 (6 bases). The CDR3 spans 13 residues. Germline V lookup: CDR1 SSHAT, CDR2 FNYEAQ (reference sequence). For the CDR3, the DNA is TGTGCTAGCAGCCGGACAGCTGACTACGAGCAGTACTTC. It is translated as CASSRTADYEQYF. Full variable domain (rest looked up from reference TRBV7-7 and TRBJ2-7): GAGVSQSPRYKVTKRGQDVTLRCDPISSHATLYWYQQALGQGPEFLTYFNYEAQPDKSGLPSDRFSAERPEGSISTLTIQRTEQRDSAMYRCASSRTADYEQYFGPGTRLTVT.

The chain joins TRBV6-5 to TRBJ1-3; a possible D gene is TRBD1 (5 bases). Germline CDR1 is MNHEY and CDR2 is SVGAGI. The V end lost 4 bases, the J end lost 9 bases, and 10 bases lay between the germline ends. CDR3 length equals 12 residues. The CDR3 sequence is CASSLRGGTIYF. The CDR3 coding sequence is TGTGCCAGCAGTTTGCGGGGGGGCACCATATATTTT.

V usage is TRBV30 and J usage is TRBJ2-7; no clear D gene. V lost 3 bases to trimming and J lost 4 bases, with 10 bases between them. Per the germline V gene, CDR1 is GTSNPN and CDR2 is SVGIG (reference sequence). The CDR3 contains 12 residues. CDR3 region: CAWSQTAYEQYF. DNA of the CDR3: TGTGCCTGGAGCCAAACAGCTTACGAGCAGTACTTC.

This chain joins TRBV9 and TRBJ2-4; TRBD1 aligns across 10 bases. CDR3 size: 18 residues. Germline loops: CDR1 SGDLS, CDR2 YYNGEE. V shed 3 bases, J shed 8 bases, and the junction held 17 bases outside the gene matches. CDR3 sequence reads: CASSARGDKDRGFYIQYF. The DNA of the CDR3 is TGTGCCAGCAGCGCGAGAGGGGACAAGGACAGGGGGTTTTACATTCAGTACTTC.

This sequence joins TRBV27 and TRBJ2-3; 9 positions match TRBD2. The germline gives CDR1 MNHEY, CDR2 SMNVEV (reference sequence). Trimming at V came to 4 bases and at J to 3 bases, leaving 8 bases not matched to a gene. This CDR3 region has 16 residues. Here the CDR3 reads CASSSGGGASTDTQYF. The CDR3 nucleotides read TGTGCCAGCAGTTCCGGCGGGGGGGCCAGTACAGATACGCAGTATTTT.

CDR3 nucleotides: TGTGCCAGCAGCCGGAGTCAGGGCTACTACGAGCAGTACTTC. As protein: CASSRSQGYYEQYF. V gene TRBV7-6 combines with J gene TRBJ2-7; maybe TRBD1 (5 bases). The CDR3 totals 14 residues. The germline gives CDR1 SGHVS, CDR2 FNYEAQ. V lost 5 bases, J lost 3 bases, and 14 bases lay in between.

As regards this clone: The sample contains more than one DNA sequence encoding this CDR3. This chain joins TRBV7-2 and TRBJ2-5; tentative D call: TRBD1 (7 bases). CDR1 is SGHTA and CDR2 is FQGNSA in the germline V gene. Between the trimmed V and J ends, which lost 1 base and 5 bases, there was a span of 11 bases. The CDR3 has 14 amino acids. Here the CDR3 DNA reads TGTGCCAGCAGCTTAGGGGCAGGGGGGGAGACCCAGTACTTC. It is translated as CASSLGAGGETQYF. Together with reference TRBV7-2 and TRBJ2-5, the CDR3 gives the full variable domain: GAGVSQSPSNKVTEKGKDVELRCDPISGHTALYWYRQSLGQGLEFLIYFQGNSAPDKSGLPSDRFSAERTGGSVSTLTIQRTQQEDSAVYLCASSLGAGGETQYFGPGTRLLVL.

This rearrangement joins TRBV6-6 to TRBJ2-7; D is uncertain. Germline CDR1 and CDR2: MNHNY and SVGAGI (reference sequence). The CDR3 extends over 13 amino acids. V was pared by 7 bases and J by 3 bases, with 13 bases between. CDR3: CASTPPAGYEQYF. Written as DNA, the CDR3 is TGTGCCAGCACCCCACCCGCCGGCTACGAGCAGTACTTC.

The V call is TRBV6-6, the J call TRBJ1-1; 7 nucleotides agree with TRBD1. Germline V gene data show CDR1 as MNHNY and CDR2 as SVGAGI (reference sequence). The CDR3 is 15 amino acids. V lost 2 bases to trimming and J lost 4 bases; unmatched junction nucleotides: 7. Here the CDR3 reads CASSYPTGSATEAFF. CDR3 DNA sequence: TGTGCCAGCAGTTACCCGACAGGGTCGGCCACTGAAGCTTTCTTT.

This chain links TRBV4-3 with TRBJ2-2, with 8 positions matching TRBD1. The V gene end was trimmed by 1 base and the J gene end by 3 bases; junction bases not matched to a gene: 7. The CDR3 covers 17 residues. The germline gives CDR1 LGHNA, CDR2 YSLEER. The CDR3 DNA sequence: TGCGCCAGCAGCCAAGGCTTAGGACAGGGATACACCGGGGAGCTGTTTTTT. Protein: CASSQGLGQGYTGELFF.

CDR3 sequence: CASRESGTGGLNQPQHF. The CDR3 bases are TGTGCCAGTAGGGAATCCGGGACAGGGGGACTCAATCAGCCCCAGCATTTT. The rearrangement links TRBV19 to TRBJ1-5, with TRBD1 identical over 11 bases. Losses at the gene ends were 6 bases for V and 3 bases for J; bases not matched to a gene: 10. This CDR3 region has 17 residues. Germline assignment: CDR1 LNHDA and CDR2 SQIVND (reference sequence).

The chain joins TRBV27 to TRBJ1-3, with a tentative D call TRBD1 (5 bases). The V gene lost 5 bases and the J gene lost 5 bases, with 25 bases spanning the gap. The CDR3 length is 18 residues. Germline V gives CDR1 MNHEY, CDR2 SMNVEV (reference sequence). The CDR3 DNA is TGTGCCAGCAGTGACGCGGGCTTGGAGGGGATCCACCGAAACACCATATATTTT. This sequence encodes CASSDAGLEGIHRNTIYF.

This chain joins TRBV4-3 and TRBJ2-3; the match to TRBD2 covers 10 bases. The CDR3 length is 19 residues. Per the germline V gene, CDR1 is LGHNA and CDR2 is YSLEER. V shed 0 bases and J 0 bases; nucleotides not matched to a gene: 9. CDR3 amino acids: CASSQDILAGAVSTDTQYF. CDR3 nucleotide sequence: TGCGCCAGCAGCCAAGATATTCTAGCGGGGGCTGTTAGCACAGATACGCAGTATTTT.

This chain joins TRBV27 and TRBJ1-6; weak D call: TRBD1 (5 bases). V dropped 3 bases and J dropped 4 bases, with 13 bases sitting between them. Germline CDR1 reads MNHEY; CDR2 reads SMNVEV (reference sequence). The CDR3 totals 16 residues. DNA of the CDR3: TGTGCCAGCAGTTTGGGCCGACAGAGATATAATTCACCCCTCCACTTT. Translated, it gives CASSLGRQRYNSPLHF.

The chain employs TRBV19 and TRBJ1-5; D is uncertain. Germline-derived CDR1 and CDR2 are LNHDA and SQIVND (reference sequence). There are 16 residues in the CDR3. V lost 6 bases and J lost 2, with 17 bases in between. The CDR3 loop is CASSPSAGFGNQPQHF. The CDR3 nucleotides are TGTGCCAGTAGCCCCTCTGCGGGCTTTGGCAATCAGCCCCAGCATTTT.

The rearrangement joins TRBV2 to TRBJ2-1; possibly TRBD1 for D (6 bases). V shed 6 bases and J shed 7 bases, with 16 bases lying between them. The germline gives CDR1 SNHLY, CDR2 FYNNEI. This CDR3 spans 14 amino acids. The DNA of the CDR3 is TGTGCCAGCAGAGAGACAGGCACGGTGAATGAGCAGTTCTTC. It specifies CASRETGTVNEQFF.

The chain employs TRBV7-2 and TRBJ1-5; D uncertain. In germline, CDR1 is SGHTA, CDR2 FQGNSA. This CDR3 has 16 amino acids. Trimming left V 7 bases short and J 2 bases short, with 18 bases between. The CDR3 DNA reads TGTGCCAGCACCCTTTTGGCGGGGTTGCGCAATCAGCCCCAGCATTTT. This encodes CASTLLAGLRNQPQHF.

In its sample, this clone was seen a few times. The chain couples TRBV6-1 to TRBJ1-1, with D possibly TRBD1 on 6 matching bases. In germline, CDR1 is MNHNS, CDR2 SASEGT. The CDR3 is 15 amino acids. The ends were cut back, 2 bases at V and 0 bases at J, with 10 bases in the middle. CDR3 amino acids: CASSERQGMNTEAFF. DNA for the CDR3: TGTGCCAGCAGTGAACGCCAGGGGATGAACACTGAAGCTTTCTTT.

The chain has TRBV6-1 and TRBJ2-5; perhaps TRBD1 as D (5 bases). CDR3 length: 13 residues. Per the germline V gene, CDR1 is MNHNS and CDR2 is SASEGT. With 4 bases removed from V and 1 base from J, the gap between germline ends came to 7 bases. CDR3 sequence: CASSGGFQETQYF. The CDR3 region has the DNA TGTGCCAGCAGTGGGGGCTTCCAAGAGACCCAGTACTTC.